The 12 T cell receptor beta chains given below trace back to one sample, sequenced in a study of blood T cell repertoires in COVID-19. The data were produced by immunoSEQ multiplex PCR, yet TCRdb's version contains in-frame clones alone and is incomplete. The repertoire consists of approximately 260,000 clones, with approximately 91% occurring once and the leading ten covering 2% to 2.5%. The sample comprised peripheral blood. The receptors shown here come from a woman aged 40 to 50 who had recovered from COVID-19.

The V and J genes are TRBV7-2 and TRBJ2-7, with TRBD1 identical over 9 bases. There are 16 residues in the CDR3. Germline V gene lookup returns CDR1 SGHTA and CDR2 FQGNSA. V gave up 1 base and J gave up 1 base; unmatched junction bases: 5. In DNA form, the CDR3 reads TGTGCCAGCAGCTTAGACAGGGGGCGTCAGTCCTACGAGCAGTACTTC. This codes for CASSLDRGRQSYEQYF.

V and J are TRBV10-3 and TRBJ1-2; D is possibly TRBD1 (5 bases). CDR1 is ENHRY and CDR2 is SYGVKD in the germline V gene. The V end was cut by 6 bases, the J end by 6 bases, with 14 bases between. The CDR3 totals 13 residues. Here the CDR3 DNA reads TGTGCCATCAGGCTTGAAGGGGCCAATGGCTACACCTTC. It encodes CAIRLEGANGYTF.

This rearrangement joins TRBV30 to TRBJ2-2; 9 bases are shared with TRBD2. CDR3 length equals 14 residues. CDR1 and CDR2 (germline): GTSNPN, SVGIG (reference sequence). The V segment lost 3 bases and the J segment 7 bases; nucleotides outside the gene matches: 6. The CDR3 reads CAWRVAGVIGELFF. The DNA for the CDR3 is TGTGCCTGGAGGGTAGCGGGGGTCATCGGGGAGCTGTTTTTT.

V and J are TRBV30 and TRBJ1-4; a weak D match, TRBD1 (5 bases). CDR3 length: 13 amino acids. The germline V gene has CDR1 GTSNPN and CDR2 SVGIG (reference sequence). V shed 4 bases and J shed 13 bases, with 19 bases lying between them. The CDR3 bases are TGTGCCTGGACCGGGAGACAGTTGATTGGACTGTTTTTT. This sequence encodes CAWTGRQLIGLFF. The full variable domain, rest sourced from reference TRBV30 and TRBJ1-4, is SQTIHQWPATLVQPVGSPLSLECTVEGTSNPNLYWYRQAAGRGLQLLFYSVGIGQISSEVPQNLSASRPQDRQFILSSKKLLLSDSGFYLCAWTGRQLIGLFFGSGTQLSVL.

The V and J genes are TRBV6-2 or TRBV6-3 and TRBJ1-2, with 8 positions matching TRBD1. Germline V lookup: CDR1 MNHEY, CDR2 SVGEGT. Trimming cost V 6 bases and J 7 bases; bases outside gene matches: 10. The CDR3 totals 14 residues. The DNA for the CDR3 is TGTGCCAGCAGCTTCACGAGACAGGGGACTGGCTACACCTTC. This sequence encodes CASSFTRQGTGYTF.

The CDR3 bases are TGTGCCAGCAGTTTGGGAGGGGTGAGGGCCGAGCAGTACTTC. Protein sequence: CASSLGGVRAEQYF. This chain uses TRBV28 with TRBJ2-7; the match to TRBD2 covers 7 bases. Germline V gene lookup returns CDR1 MDHEN and CDR2 SYDVKM. V lost 3 bases, J lost 6 bases, and 8 bases stayed unmatched. CDR3 size: 14 residues.

This chain joins TRBV19 and TRBJ1-5; D might be TRBD1 (6 bases). The germline V and J ends were trimmed by 7 bases and 4 bases, with 14 bases remaining between them. Germline loops: CDR1 LNHDA, CDR2 SQIVND (reference sequence). CDR3 size: 14 residues. Here the CDR3 DNA reads TGTGCCAGTACCAATGACAGGTTTAATCAGCCCCAGCATTTT. Protein product: CASTNDRFNQPQHF.

J is TRBJ1-5 and V is TRBV7-8; D is uncertain. Germline V CDR1 and CDR2: SGHVS, FQNEAQ. V was pared by 1 base and J by 5 bases, with 9 bases between. The CDR3 is 14 amino acids. CDR3 DNA: TGTGCCAGCAGCTTAGTGGCACCCTATCAGCCCCAGCATTTT. Amino acid sequence: CASSLVAPYQPQHF.

V usage is TRBV30 and J usage is TRBJ1-1; tentatively, D is TRBD1 (5 bases). V was cut by 4 bases and J by 5 bases, with 11 bases left in between. This CDR3 comprises 12 residues. The germline gives CDR1 GTSNPN, CDR2 SVGIG (reference sequence). CDR3 in amino acids: CAWTFTGTEAFF. The CDR3 DNA sequence: TGTGCCTGGACTTTTACAGGAACTGAAGCTTTCTTT.

The V gene is TRBV19, the J gene TRBJ1-2; D is ambiguous. The CDR3 consists of 12 residues. From germline, CDR1 is LNHDA and CDR2 SQIVND (reference sequence). The V end was cut by 5 bases, the J end by 4 bases, with 8 bases between. The CDR3 spells CASSPDFYGYTF. In DNA form, the CDR3 reads TGTGCCAGTAGTCCGGACTTCTATGGCTACACCTTC.

This clone was detected only a few times. As DNA, the CDR3 is TGTGCCAGCTCACGAGACAGGAGCTCCTACAATGAGCAGTTCTTC. Translating gives CASSRDRSSYNEQFF. The rearrangement uses TRBV18 and TRBJ2-1; D may be TRBD1 (6 bases). Germline CDR1 reads KGHSH; CDR2 reads LQKENI. The CDR3 totals 15 residues. Trimming removed 4 bases at V and 0 bases at J, with 10 bases between.

The sample holds a few counts of this clone. The chain couples TRBV30 to TRBJ1-2; 8 bases fit TRBD1. V trimming: 3 bases; J trimming: 2 bases; junction bases outside the gene matches: 8. In germline, CDR1 is GTSNPN, CDR2 SVGIG (reference sequence). The CDR3 is 15 amino acids. The CDR3 coding sequence is TGTGCCTGGAGCCCCTCCGGGACAGGCAACTATGGCTACACCTTC. Its protein product is CAWSPSGTGNYGYTF.